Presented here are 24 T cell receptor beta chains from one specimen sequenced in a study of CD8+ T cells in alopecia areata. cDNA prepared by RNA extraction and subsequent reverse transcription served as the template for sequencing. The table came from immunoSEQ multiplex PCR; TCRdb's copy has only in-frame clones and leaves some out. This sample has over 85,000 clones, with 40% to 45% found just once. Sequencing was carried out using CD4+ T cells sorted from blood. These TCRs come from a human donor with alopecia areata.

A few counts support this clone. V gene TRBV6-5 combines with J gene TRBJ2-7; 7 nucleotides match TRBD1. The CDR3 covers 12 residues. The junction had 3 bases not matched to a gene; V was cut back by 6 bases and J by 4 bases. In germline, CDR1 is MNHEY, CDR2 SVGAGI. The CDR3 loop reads CASSNRGYEQYF. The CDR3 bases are TGTGCCAGCAGCAACAGGGGTTACGAGCAGTACTTC.

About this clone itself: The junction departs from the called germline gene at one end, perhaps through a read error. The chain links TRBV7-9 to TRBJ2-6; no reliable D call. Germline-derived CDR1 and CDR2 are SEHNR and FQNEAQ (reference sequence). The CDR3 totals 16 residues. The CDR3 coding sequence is TGTGCCAGCAACTTAGGGAACGGGTCTGGGGCCAACGTCCTGACTTTC. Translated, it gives CASNLGNGSGANVLTF.

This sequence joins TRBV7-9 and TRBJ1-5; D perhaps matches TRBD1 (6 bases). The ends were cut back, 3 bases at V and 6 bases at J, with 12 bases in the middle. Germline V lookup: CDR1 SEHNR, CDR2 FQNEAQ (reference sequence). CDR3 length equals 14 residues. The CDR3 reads CASSLGGPAQPQHF. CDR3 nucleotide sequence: TGTGCCAGCAGCTTGGGGGGGCCGGCTCAGCCCCAGCATTTT.

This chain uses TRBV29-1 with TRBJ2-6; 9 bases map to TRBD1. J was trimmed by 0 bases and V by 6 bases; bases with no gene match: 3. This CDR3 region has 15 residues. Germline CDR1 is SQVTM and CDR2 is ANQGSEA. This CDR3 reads CSVLGQGSGANVLTF. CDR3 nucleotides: TGCAGCGTCCTGGGACAGGGCTCTGGGGCCAACGTCCTGACTTTC.

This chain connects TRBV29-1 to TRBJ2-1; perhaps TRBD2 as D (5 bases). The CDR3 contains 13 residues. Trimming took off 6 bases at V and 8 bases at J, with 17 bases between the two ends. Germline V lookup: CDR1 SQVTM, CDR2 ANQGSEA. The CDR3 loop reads CSVGSYGPDEQFF. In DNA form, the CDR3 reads TGCAGCGTGGGGAGCTACGGGCCGGATGAGCAGTTCTTC.

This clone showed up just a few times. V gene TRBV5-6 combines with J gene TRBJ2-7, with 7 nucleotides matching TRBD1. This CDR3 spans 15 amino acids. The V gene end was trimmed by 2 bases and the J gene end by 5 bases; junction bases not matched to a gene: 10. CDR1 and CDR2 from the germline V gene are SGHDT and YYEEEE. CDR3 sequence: CASSLMRGRPDEQYF. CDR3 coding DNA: TGTGCCAGCAGCTTAATGAGGGGGCGCCCGGACGAGCAGTACTTC.

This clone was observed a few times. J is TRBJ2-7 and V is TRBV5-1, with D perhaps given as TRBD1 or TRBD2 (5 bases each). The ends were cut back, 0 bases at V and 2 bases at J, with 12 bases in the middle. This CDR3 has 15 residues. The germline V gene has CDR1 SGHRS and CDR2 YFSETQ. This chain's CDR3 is CASSLDGTEAYEQYF. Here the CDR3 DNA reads TGCGCCAGCAGCTTGGACGGGACGGAGGCCTACGAGCAGTACTTC.

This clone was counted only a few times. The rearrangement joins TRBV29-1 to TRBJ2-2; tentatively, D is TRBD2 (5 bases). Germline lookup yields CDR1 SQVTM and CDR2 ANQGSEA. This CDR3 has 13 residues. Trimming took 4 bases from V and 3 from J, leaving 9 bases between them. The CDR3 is CSVGGLHTGELFF. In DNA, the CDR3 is TGCAGCGTTGGTGGACTCCACACCGGGGAGCTGTTTTTT.

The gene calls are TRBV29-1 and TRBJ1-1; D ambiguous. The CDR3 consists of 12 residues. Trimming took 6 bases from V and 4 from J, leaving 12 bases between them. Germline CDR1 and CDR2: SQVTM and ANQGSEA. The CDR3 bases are TGCAGCGTCCACGGAGGGAGCACTGAAGCTTTCTTT. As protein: CSVHGGSTEAFF.

This CDR3 reads CAWSRKQGSNQPQHF. For the CDR3, the DNA is TGTGCCTGGAGTCGGAAACAGGGGAGCAATCAGCCCCAGCATTTT. The V call is TRBV30, the J call TRBJ1-5, with TRBD1 matching over 7 bases. Germline values: CDR1 GTSNPN, CDR2 SVGIG (reference sequence). The CDR3 consists of 15 residues. After removal of 2 bases from V and 1 base from J, the junction contained 5 bases not matched to a gene.

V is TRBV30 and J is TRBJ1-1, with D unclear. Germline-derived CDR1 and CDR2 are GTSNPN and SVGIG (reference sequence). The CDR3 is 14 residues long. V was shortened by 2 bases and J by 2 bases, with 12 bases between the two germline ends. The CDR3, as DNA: TGTGCCTGGAGTATATCCTGGGGAAACACTGAAGCTTTCTTT. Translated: CAWSISWGNTEAFF.

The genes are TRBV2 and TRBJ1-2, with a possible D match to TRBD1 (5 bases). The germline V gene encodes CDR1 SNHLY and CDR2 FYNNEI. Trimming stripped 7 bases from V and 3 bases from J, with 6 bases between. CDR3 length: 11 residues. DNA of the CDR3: TGTGCCAGCACGACAGACTATGGCTACACCTTC. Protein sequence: CASTTDYGYTF. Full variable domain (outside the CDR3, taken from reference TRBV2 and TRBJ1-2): EPEVTQTPSHQVTQMGQEVILRCVPISNHLYFYWYRQILGQKVEFLVSFYNNEISEKSEIFDDQFSVERPDGSNFTLKIRSTKLEDSAMYFCASTTDYGYTFGSGTRLTVV.

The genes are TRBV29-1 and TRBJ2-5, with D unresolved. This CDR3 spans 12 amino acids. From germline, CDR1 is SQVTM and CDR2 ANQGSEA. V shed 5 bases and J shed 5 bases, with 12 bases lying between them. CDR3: CSVQLVLETQYF. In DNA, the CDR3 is TGCAGCGTTCAACTGGTTCTGGAGACCCAGTACTTC. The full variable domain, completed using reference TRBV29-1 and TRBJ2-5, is SAVISQKPSRDICQRGTSLTIQCQVDSQVTMMFWYRQQPGQSLTLIATANQGSEATYESGFVIDKFPISRPNLTFSTLTVSNMSPEDSSIYLCSVQLVLETQYFGPGTRLLVL.

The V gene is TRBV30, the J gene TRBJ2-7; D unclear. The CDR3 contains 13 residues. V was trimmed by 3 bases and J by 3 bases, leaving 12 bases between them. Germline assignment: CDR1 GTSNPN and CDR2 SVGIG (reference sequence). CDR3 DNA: TGTGCCTGGAGGGACGGTGGGTTCTACGAGCAGTACTTC. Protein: CAWRDGGFYEQYF.

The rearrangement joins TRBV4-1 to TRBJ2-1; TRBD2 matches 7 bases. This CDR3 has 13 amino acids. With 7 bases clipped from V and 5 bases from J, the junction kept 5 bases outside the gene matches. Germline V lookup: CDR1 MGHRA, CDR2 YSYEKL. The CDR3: CASTYGRNNEQFF. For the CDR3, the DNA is TGCGCCAGCACCTACGGGAGGAACAATGAGCAGTTCTTC.

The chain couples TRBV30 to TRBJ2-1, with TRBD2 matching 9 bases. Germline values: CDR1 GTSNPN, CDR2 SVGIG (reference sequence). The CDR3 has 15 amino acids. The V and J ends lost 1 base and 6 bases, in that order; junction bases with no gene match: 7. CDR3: CAWSGLWREGNEQFF. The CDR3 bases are TGTGCCTGGAGTGGCCTATGGCGGGAGGGCAATGAGCAGTTCTTC.

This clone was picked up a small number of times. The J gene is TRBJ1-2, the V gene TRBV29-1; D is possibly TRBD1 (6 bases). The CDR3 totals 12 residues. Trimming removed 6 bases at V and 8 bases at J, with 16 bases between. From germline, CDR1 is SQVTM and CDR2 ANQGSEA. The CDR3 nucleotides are TGCAGCGTGGGGGGACATGAGGTGGGCTACACCTTC. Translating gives CSVGGHEVGYTF.

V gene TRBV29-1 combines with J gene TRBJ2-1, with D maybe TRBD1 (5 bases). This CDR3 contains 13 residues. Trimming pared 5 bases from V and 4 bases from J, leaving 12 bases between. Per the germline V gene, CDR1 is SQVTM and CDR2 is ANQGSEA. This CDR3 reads CSVYQGTYNEQFF. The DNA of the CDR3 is TGCAGCGTTTATCAGGGTACATACAATGAGCAGTTCTTC.

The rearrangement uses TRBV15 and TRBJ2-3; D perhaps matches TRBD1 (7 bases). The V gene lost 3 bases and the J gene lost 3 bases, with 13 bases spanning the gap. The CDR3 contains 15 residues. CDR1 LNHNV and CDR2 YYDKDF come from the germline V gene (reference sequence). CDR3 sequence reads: CATSRRDSQTDTQYF. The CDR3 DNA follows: TGTGCCACCAGCAGGCGGGACAGTCAGACAGATACGCAGTATTTT.

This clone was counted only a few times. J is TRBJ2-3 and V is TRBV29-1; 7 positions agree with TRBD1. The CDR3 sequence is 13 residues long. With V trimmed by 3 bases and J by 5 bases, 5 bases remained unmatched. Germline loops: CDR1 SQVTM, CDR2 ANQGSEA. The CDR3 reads CSVEWQGEDTQYF. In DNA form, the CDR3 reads TGCAGCGTTGAGTGGCAGGGGGAAGATACGCAGTATTTT.

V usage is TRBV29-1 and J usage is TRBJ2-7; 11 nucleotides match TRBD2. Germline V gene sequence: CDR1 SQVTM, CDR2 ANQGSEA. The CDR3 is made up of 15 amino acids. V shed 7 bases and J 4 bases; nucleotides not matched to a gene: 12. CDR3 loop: CSARGVSGGAYEQYF. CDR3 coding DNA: TGCAGCGCCCGGGGTGTTAGCGGGGGGGCGTACGAGCAGTACTTC.

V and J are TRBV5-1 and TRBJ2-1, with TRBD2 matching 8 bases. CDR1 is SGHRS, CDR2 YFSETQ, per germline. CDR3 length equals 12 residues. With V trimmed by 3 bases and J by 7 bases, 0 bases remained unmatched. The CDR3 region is CASSSGGNEQFF. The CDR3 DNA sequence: TGCGCCAGCAGCTCGGGAGGGAATGAGCAGTTCTTC.

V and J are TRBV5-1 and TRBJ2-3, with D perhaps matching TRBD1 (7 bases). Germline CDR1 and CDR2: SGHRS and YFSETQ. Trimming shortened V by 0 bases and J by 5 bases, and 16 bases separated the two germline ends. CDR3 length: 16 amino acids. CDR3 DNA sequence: TGCGCCAGCAGCTTGGCCGACAGGGAGGATGGAGATACGCAGTATTTT. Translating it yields CASSLADREDGDTQYF. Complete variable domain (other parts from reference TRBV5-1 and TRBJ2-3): KAGVTQTPRYLIKTRGQQVTLSCSPISGHRSVSWYQQTPGQGLQFLFEYFSETQRNKGNFPGRFSGRQFSNSRSEMNVSTLELGDSALYLCASSLADREDGDTQYFGPGTRLTVL.

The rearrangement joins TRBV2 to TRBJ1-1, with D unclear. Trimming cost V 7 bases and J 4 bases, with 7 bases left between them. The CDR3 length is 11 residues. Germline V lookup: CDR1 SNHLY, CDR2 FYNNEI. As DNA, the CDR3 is TGTGCCAGCATGCCCCGCACTGAAGCTTTCTTT. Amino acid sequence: CASMPRTEAFF.